Sequencing of this TCR beta chain was carried out in a study of CD8+ T cells in alopecia areata. Turning to the study itself: Affected scalp percentage gauged treated patients' severity.

Treatment noted: oral pan-JAK inhibitor, 5-10 mg twice daily. This CDR3 spans 15 amino acids. V was clipped by 0 bases and J by 4 bases, with 12 bases between them. Germline V gene data show CDR1 as SGHVS and CDR2 as FQNEAQ. Following extraction, RNA underwent reverse transcription to cDNA, which served as the sequencing template. The protocol was immunoSEQ multiplex PCR, while the TCRdb copy is restricted to in-frame clones and leaves out a portion. The repertoire holds about 200,000 clones, with roughly 66% as singletons. The chain employs TRBV7-8 and TRBJ1-1, with D perhaps matching TRBD1 (5 bases). The sample was CD4+ T cells sorted from blood, taken at week 24, from a patient treated with tofacitinib. This receptor was identified in a human donor with alopecia areata. The CDR3 DNA is TGTGCCAGCAGCTTAGCCTCAACCGGGACCACTGAAGCTTTCTTT. Translation gives CASSLASTGTTEAFF.